One sample yielded the 7 T cell receptor beta chains listed below, sequenced in a study of blood T cells in healthy people across ages. A second about 6 to 12 cycle PCR used barcoded and J-beta primers. Each CDR3 protein gets one entry after TCRdb re-called the 5' RACE reads with MiXCR. The sample has over 1,500,000 distinct CDR3 sequences; 49% are singletons. The specimen sequenced was blood. The receptors come from a woman aged 40 to 50 in good health.

This clonotype appeared once. The CDR3 loop reads CASSSDLRRGGQSDTQYF. Here the CDR3 DNA reads TGTGCCAGCAGCTCCGACCTTCGGAGGGGGGGCCAGTCAGATACGCAGTATTTT. The chain joins TRBV7-3 to TRBJ2-3; a weak D match, TRBD2 (7 bases). Germline V lookup: CDR1 SGHTA, CDR2 FQGTGA. The CDR3 contains 18 residues. Trimming took off 4 bases at V and 4 bases at J, with 24 bases between the two ends.

The chain couples TRBV20-1 to TRBJ2-5; TRBD1 agrees at 7 bases. Germline loops: CDR1 DFQATT, CDR2 SNEGSKA (reference sequence). The CDR3 has 14 residues. V trimming: 5 bases; J trimming: 4 bases; junction bases outside the gene matches: 10. This chain's CDR3 is CSASQTGRGETQYF. The CDR3 DNA is TGCAGTGCTTCGCAGACAGGGCGTGGAGAGACCCAGTACTTC.

The V and J genes are TRBV7-2 and TRBJ2-5; tentatively, D is TRBD1 (5 bases). Germline CDR1 is SGHTA and CDR2 is FQGNSA. Trimming left V 5 bases short and J 11 bases short, with 21 bases between. The CDR3 sequence is 14 residues long. The CDR3 coding sequence is TGTGCCAGCAGCACCTTTCAGGGTATGGATGAGCAGTACTTC. This gives the protein CASSTFQGMDEQYF.

V usage is TRBV19 and J usage is TRBJ2-4; maybe TRBD2 (6 bases). This CDR3 comprises 15 residues. V was trimmed by 6 bases and J by 2 bases, leaving 14 bases between them. Germline CDR1 LNHDA, CDR2 SQIVND (reference sequence). The CDR3 loop reads CASSGGAESKNIQYF. The CDR3 DNA is TGTGCCAGTAGCGGCGGGGCCGAATCCAAAAACATTCAGTACTTC.

The V call is TRBV20-1, the J call TRBJ2-5, with a possible D match to TRBD1 (6 bases). V gave up 0 bases and J gave up 5 bases, with 16 bases separating them. The germline gives CDR1 DFQATT, CDR2 SNEGSKA (reference sequence). This CDR3 has 15 residues. This CDR3 reads CSARDSGTYLETQYF. CDR3 nucleotide sequence: TGCAGTGCTAGAGATTCAGGGACATATCTTGAGACCCAGTACTTC.

This clonotype was detected many times. Compared with germline, one end of the junction differs, possibly owing to a read error. V is TRBV5-1 and J is TRBJ2-5, with D unresolved. CDR3 length equals 11 residues. The V gene's germline CDR1 is SGHRS and CDR2 YFSETQ. CDR3 DNA: TGTGCCAGCAGTTCGCCAACGACCCAGTACTTC. It is translated as CASSSPTTQYF.

The chain links TRBV3-1 to TRBJ1-5; D uncertain. Germline values: CDR1 LGHDT, CDR2 YNNKEL (reference sequence). The CDR3 contains 16 residues. V lost 1 base to trimming and J lost 1 base, with 11 bases between them. Here the CDR3 DNA reads TGTGCCAGCAGCCAAGGATCCGTTTGGAGCAATCAGCCCCAGCATTTT. It encodes CASSQGSVWSNQPQHF.